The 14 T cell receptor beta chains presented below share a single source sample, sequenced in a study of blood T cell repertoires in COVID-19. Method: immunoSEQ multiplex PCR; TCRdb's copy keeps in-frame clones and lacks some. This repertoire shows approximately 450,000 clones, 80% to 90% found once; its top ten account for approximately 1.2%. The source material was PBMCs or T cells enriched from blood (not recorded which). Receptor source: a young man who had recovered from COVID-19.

This CDR3 is CASSYANLGSPLHF. CDR3 bases: TGTGCCAGCAGTTACGCCAACCTCGGTTCACCCCTCCACTTT. V and J are TRBV6-6 and TRBJ1-6; D uncertain. V was cut by 2 bases and J by 9 bases, with 11 bases left in between. The CDR3 has 14 residues. Germline V CDR1 and CDR2: MNHNY, SVGAGI (reference sequence).

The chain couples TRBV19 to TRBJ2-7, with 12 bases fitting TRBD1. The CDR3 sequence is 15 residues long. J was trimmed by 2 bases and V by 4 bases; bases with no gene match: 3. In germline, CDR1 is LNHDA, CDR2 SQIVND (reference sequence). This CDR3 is CASSTGTGGTYEQYF. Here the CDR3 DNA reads TGTGCCAGTAGTACCGGGACAGGGGGCACCTACGAGCAGTACTTC.

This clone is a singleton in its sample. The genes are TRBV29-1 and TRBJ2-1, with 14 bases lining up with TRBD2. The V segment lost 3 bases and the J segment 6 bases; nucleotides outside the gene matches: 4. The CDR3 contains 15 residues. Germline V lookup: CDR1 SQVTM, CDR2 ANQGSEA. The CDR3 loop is CSVEGLAGVSNEQFF. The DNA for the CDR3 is TGCAGCGTTGAGGGACTAGCGGGAGTCAGCAATGAGCAGTTCTTC.

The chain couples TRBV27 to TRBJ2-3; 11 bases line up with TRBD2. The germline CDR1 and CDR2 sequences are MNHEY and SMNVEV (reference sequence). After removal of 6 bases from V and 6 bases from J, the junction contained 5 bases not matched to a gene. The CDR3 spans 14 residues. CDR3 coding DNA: TGTGCCAGCAGGCTAGCGGGAGGATCTGATACGCAGTATTTT. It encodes CASRLAGGSDTQYF.

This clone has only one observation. The DNA of the CDR3 is TGCGCCAGCAGTGAAGAGGGACAGGGAAGCTATGGCTACACCTTC. Encoded protein: CASSEEGQGSYGYTF. The chain has TRBV5-1 and TRBJ1-2; 9 positions match TRBD1. Germline V gene sequence: CDR1 SGHRS, CDR2 YFSETQ. V lost 5 bases to trimming and J lost 4 bases; unmatched junction nucleotides: 9. The CDR3 has 15 amino acids.

CDR3 amino acids: CASSLGGSGEQFF. In nucleotides, the CDR3 is TGTGCCAGCAGCTTGGGCGGGTCTGGTGAGCAGTTCTTC. The chain is built from TRBV11-3 and TRBJ2-1, with D possibly being TRBD2 (5 bases). The germline CDR1 and CDR2 sequences are SGHNT and YENEEA. The V end was cut by 3 bases, the J end by 9 bases, with 12 bases between. The CDR3 loop spans 13 amino acids.

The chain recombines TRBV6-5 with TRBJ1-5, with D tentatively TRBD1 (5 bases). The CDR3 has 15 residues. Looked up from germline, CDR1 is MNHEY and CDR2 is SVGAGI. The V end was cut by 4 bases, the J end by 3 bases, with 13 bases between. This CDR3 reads CASSSARQHNQPQHF. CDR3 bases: TGTGCCAGCAGTTCTGCCCGACAGCACAATCAGCCCCAGCATTTT.

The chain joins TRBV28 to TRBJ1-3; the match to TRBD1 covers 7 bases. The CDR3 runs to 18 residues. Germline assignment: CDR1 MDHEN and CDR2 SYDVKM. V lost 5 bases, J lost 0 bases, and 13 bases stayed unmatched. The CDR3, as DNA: TGTGCCAGCAGTCCCTCAACAGGGGTTCCCCTCTCTGGAAACACCATATATTTT. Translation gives CASSPSTGVPLSGNTIYF.

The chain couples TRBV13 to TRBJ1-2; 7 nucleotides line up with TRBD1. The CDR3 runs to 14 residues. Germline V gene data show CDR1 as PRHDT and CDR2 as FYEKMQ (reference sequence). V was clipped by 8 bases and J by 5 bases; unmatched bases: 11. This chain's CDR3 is CASVQGGVEYGYTF. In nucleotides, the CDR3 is TGTGCCAGCGTCCAGGGGGGTGTGGAGTATGGCTACACCTTC.

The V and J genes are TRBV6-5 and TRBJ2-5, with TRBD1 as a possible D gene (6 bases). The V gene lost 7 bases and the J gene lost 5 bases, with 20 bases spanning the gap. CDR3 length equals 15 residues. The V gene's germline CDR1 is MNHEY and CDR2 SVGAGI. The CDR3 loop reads CASNRDPTSGETQYF. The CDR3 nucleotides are TGTGCCAGCAACAGGGACCCAACCTCGGGGGAGACCCAGTACTTC.

The CDR3 sequence: CSVALRSNEKLFF. CDR3 DNA sequence: TGCAGCGTTGCTTTGAGGAGTAATGAAAAACTGTTTTTT. This chain connects TRBV29-1 to TRBJ1-4; D is uncertain. The CDR3 totals 13 residues. CDR1 and CDR2 from the germline V gene are SQVTM and ANQGSEA. V shed 4 bases and J shed 4 bases, with 10 bases lying between them.

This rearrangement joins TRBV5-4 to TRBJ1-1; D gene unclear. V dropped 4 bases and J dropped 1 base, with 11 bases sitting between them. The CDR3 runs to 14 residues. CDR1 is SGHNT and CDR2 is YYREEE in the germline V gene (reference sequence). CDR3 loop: CASSPTPGNTEAFF. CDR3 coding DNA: TGTGCCAGCAGCCCGACACCAGGGAACACTGAAGCTTTCTTT.

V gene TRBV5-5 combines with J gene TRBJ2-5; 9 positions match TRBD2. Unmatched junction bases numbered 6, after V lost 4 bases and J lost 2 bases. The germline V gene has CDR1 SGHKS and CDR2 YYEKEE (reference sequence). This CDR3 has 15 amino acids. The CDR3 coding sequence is TGTGCCAGCAGCCCTAGCGGGACGAATCAAGAGACCCAGTACTTC. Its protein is CASSPSGTNQETQYF.

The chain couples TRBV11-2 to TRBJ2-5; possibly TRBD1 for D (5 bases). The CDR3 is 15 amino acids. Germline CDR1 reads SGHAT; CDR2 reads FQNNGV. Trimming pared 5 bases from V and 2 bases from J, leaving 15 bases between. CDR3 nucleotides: TGTGCCAGCAGCCCCAAAGTGGGGCCTCAAGAGACCCAGTACTTC. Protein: CASSPKVGPQETQYF.